This entry lists 24 T cell receptor beta chains sequenced from one sample in a study of lung T cells in sarcoidosis with Löfgren's syndrome. TCRdb itself ran the reads through MiXCR, one entry per CDR3 protein. The table has about 19,000 distinct CDR3 sequences, less than 25% seen once. Sequenced: CD4+ T cells from PBMCs. Every receptor here comes from a human donor with sarcoidosis (Löfgren's syndrome or another form), or a control subject (not recorded which).

In its sample, this clonotype was seen many times. The V gene is TRBV5-1, the J gene TRBJ2-7, with D perhaps TRBD1 (5 bases). The CDR3 runs 12 residues. The germline V gene encodes CDR1 SGHRS and CDR2 YFSETQ. Trimming stripped 3 bases from V and 4 bases from J, with 8 bases between. CDR3 loop: CASSSQGYEQYF. The CDR3 nucleotides read TGCGCCAGCAGCTCTCAGGGTTACGAGCAGTACTTC. Full variable domain (remainder filled in from reference TRBV5-1 and TRBJ2-7): KAGVTQTPRYLIKTRGQQVTLSCSPISGHRSVSWYQQTPGQGLQFLFEYFSETQRNKGNFPGRFSGRQFSNSRSEMNVSTLELGDSALYLCASSSQGYEQYFGPGTRLTVT.

This clonotype is termed medium-sized. The chain employs TRBV6-2 or TRBV6-3 and TRBJ2-3, with D tentatively TRBD2 (6 bases). With 0 bases removed from V and 7 bases from J, the gap between germline ends came to 20 bases. The CDR3 totals 17 residues. The germline gives CDR1 MNHEY, CDR2 SVGEGT. CDR3 in DNA: TGTGCCAGCAGTTACTCCCATTCCGGGACTGGAGGGAATACGCAGTATTTT. This gives the protein CASSYSHSGTGGNTQYF.

In the case of this clonotype: A clone one base away is much larger, so this may be a read error. As DNA, the CDR3 is TGCAGCGTTCACTCCTCAGGCGCTAGCACAGATGCGCAGTATTTT. Its protein product is CSVHSSGASTDAQYF. The chain couples TRBV29-1 to TRBJ2-3; D may be TRBD2 (5 bases). The CDR3 contains 15 residues. Germline-derived CDR1 and CDR2 are SQVTM and ANQGSEA.

There are many counts of this clonotype. This chain links TRBV5-1 with TRBJ2-2; D gene ambiguous. Germline V CDR1 and CDR2: SGHRS, YFSETQ. The CDR3 spans 16 residues. Trimming cost V 0 bases and J 0 bases, with 9 bases left between them. CDR3 sequence: CASSLDGSANTGELFF. The CDR3 coding sequence is TGCGCCAGCAGCTTGGATGGATCCGCGAACACCGGGGAGCTGTTTTTT.

The chain carries TRBV18 and TRBJ2-5; no clear D gene. This CDR3 comprises 12 residues. The V and J ends lost 8 bases and 10 bases respectively, with 17 bases between them. Germline lookup yields CDR1 KGHSH and CDR2 LQKENI. The CDR3 DNA sequence: TGTGCCAGCGTCGCAACTTACGACATCCAGTACTTC. Residues: CASVATYDIQYF.

This clonotype was seen repeatedly, ten times or more. The V and J genes are TRBV4-2 and TRBJ2-1; TRBD2 aligns across 7 bases. This CDR3 region has 16 residues. Trimming took 0 bases from V and 2 from J; bases not matched to a gene: 4. The germline gives CDR1 LGHNA, CDR2 YNFKEQ. The CDR3 region has the DNA TGTGCCAGCAGCCAAGACGCTAGCGGCCCCTACAATGAGCAGTTCTTC. Its translation: CASSQDASGPYNEQFF.

At least ten counts were recorded for this clonotype. The genes are TRBV4-3 and TRBJ1-1, with D perhaps matching TRBD1 (5 bases). Germline values: CDR1 LGHNA, CDR2 YSLEER. Trimming pared 6 bases from V and 0 bases from J, leaving 8 bases between. This CDR3 region has 13 residues. The CDR3 bases are TGCGCCAGCAGTCAGGGAATGAACACTGAAGCTTTCTTT. It yields the protein CASSQGMNTEAFF.

J is TRBJ2-5 and V is TRBV5-5, with 9 bases lining up with TRBD1. Germline V gene lookup returns CDR1 SGHKS and CDR2 YYEKEE (reference sequence). V lost 5 bases and J lost 2; bases outside the gene matches: 4. This CDR3 comprises 14 residues. The CDR3 spells CASSPTGGQETQYF. Written as DNA, the CDR3 is TGTGCCAGCAGTCCGACAGGGGGTCAAGAGACCCAGTACTTC.

At least ten counts were recorded for this clonotype. The chain recombines TRBV7-9 with TRBJ1-1; TRBD1 matches 7 bases. The CDR3 has 13 amino acids. The germline V gene has CDR1 SEHNR and CDR2 FQNEAQ (reference sequence). Losses at the gene ends were 3 bases for V and 6 bases for J; bases not matched to a gene: 4. The CDR3 sequence: CASSLTGTAEAFF. DNA of the CDR3: TGTGCCAGCAGCTTGACAGGGACGGCTGAAGCTTTCTTT.

This clonotype showed up many times. V is TRBV12-3 or TRBV12-4 and J is TRBJ2-2; D perhaps matches TRBD2 (6 bases). The germline V and J ends were trimmed by 4 bases and 4 bases, with 13 bases remaining between them. The CDR3 is made up of 15 amino acids. The DNA of the CDR3 is TGTGCCAGCAGTTCACTCCGGGGGTTCACCGGGGAGCTGTTTTTT. It encodes CASSSLRGFTGELFF.

This clonotype came up many times. CDR3 DNA: TGTGCCAGTAGTAGCACCGGATCTTCACCCCTCCACTTT. Residues: CASSSTGSSPLHF. V gene TRBV19 combines with J gene TRBJ1-6; D ambiguous. Germline V gene sequence: CDR1 LNHDA, CDR2 SQIVND (reference sequence). The CDR3 has 13 amino acids. V lost 4 bases and J lost 9, with 10 bases in between.

In its sample, this clonotype ranks as medium-sized. The chain joins TRBV27 to TRBJ2-5, with D tentatively TRBD1 or TRBD2 (5 bases each). The V gene's germline CDR1 is MNHEY and CDR2 SMNVEV (reference sequence). V lost 8 bases and J 1 base, leaving 11 bases between the germline ends. The CDR3 has 13 amino acids. This CDR3 is CASLVGVQETQYF. CDR3 DNA sequence: TGTGCCAGCCTCGTGGGGGTCCAAGAGACCCAGTACTTC.

There are many counts of this clonotype. CDR3 DNA sequence: TGTGCCAGCAGCACCCCGTCGCCTCCTGGGGCCAACGTCCTGACTTTC. Amino acid sequence: CASSTPSPPGANVLTF. This rearrangement joins TRBV28 to TRBJ2-6; unclear D gene. Germline V gene data show CDR1 as MDHEN and CDR2 as SYDVKM. Trimming pared 6 bases from V and 2 bases from J, leaving 14 bases between. The CDR3 runs to 16 residues.

This clonotype has a count of ten or more. The chain joins TRBV28 to TRBJ2-2; D unclear. From germline, CDR1 is MDHEN and CDR2 SYDVKM. This CDR3 spans 12 amino acids. V was pared by 6 bases and J by 5 bases, with 7 bases between. The DNA for the CDR3 is TGTGCCAGCAGGGTTGGGACCGGGGAGCTGTTTTTT. Its translation: CASRVGTGELFF.

This clonotype appeared many times. The chain is built from TRBV11-2 and TRBJ1-4; TRBD1 is a possible D gene (5 bases). This CDR3 comprises 18 residues. Trimming stripped 2 bases from V and 4 bases from J, with 20 bases between. From germline, CDR1 is SGHAT and CDR2 FQNNGV. In nucleotides, the CDR3 is TGTGCCAGCAGCTTAATTCAGATCTCGGGGCTTGGTAATGAAAAACTGTTTTTT. The encoded protein is CASSLIQISGLGNEKLFF.

By proportion, this clonotype is medium-sized. V and J are TRBV6-1 and TRBJ2-5; 7 nucleotides align to TRBD2. The germline gives CDR1 MNHNS, CDR2 SASEGT. The junction had 7 bases not matched to a gene; V was cut back by 7 bases and J by 5 bases. The CDR3 has 13 amino acids. Written as DNA, the CDR3 is TGTGCCAGCAAGCGGGATGTGGATGAGACCCAGTACTTC. This translates into CASKRDVDETQYF.

This clonotype came up many times. The V call is TRBV6-6, the J call TRBJ2-1; D may be TRBD2 (7 bases). Germline V gives CDR1 MNHNY, CDR2 SVGAGI (reference sequence). V lost 0 bases and J lost 3, with 9 bases in between. CDR3 length: 15 amino acids. CDR3 sequence: CASSYSGGVYNEQFF. CDR3 DNA sequence: TGTGCCAGCAGTTACTCAGGGGGGGTCTACAATGAGCAGTTCTTC.

Remarks on this clonotype: The junction departs from germline at one end; a sequencing error may be responsible. The gene calls are TRBV25-1 and TRBJ2-7, with 8 nucleotides matching TRBD1. This CDR3 contains 15 residues. Germline V CDR1 and CDR2: MGHDK, SYGVNS. In DNA form, the CDR3 reads TGTGCCAGCAGCGAATTCGGGACAGGAGGATACGGGCAGTACTTC. Protein sequence: CASSEFGTGGYGQYF.

This clonotype was seen at least ten times. The rearrangement uses TRBV12-3 or TRBV12-4 and TRBJ2-5, with TRBD2 as a possible D gene (7 bases). V gave up 6 bases and J gave up 1 base, with 15 bases separating them. The CDR3 sequence is 15 residues long. CDR3 loop: CASRPEGGGQETQYF. The CDR3 DNA follows: TGTGCCAGCAGACCCGAGGGGGGGGGCCAAGAGACCCAGTACTTC.

This clonotype has more than one count but fewer than ten. A much more abundant neighbour one base away suggests this may be a read error. The rearrangement links TRBV11-1 to TRBJ2-1; D is ambiguous. Germline-derived CDR1 and CDR2 are SGHAT and FQDESV (reference sequence). V was pared by 1 base and J by 8 bases, with 9 bases between. The CDR3 sequence is 13 residues long. The CDR3 region is CASSLGPGHEQFF. The CDR3 region has the DNA TGTGCCAGCAGCTTAGGGCCGGGCCATGAGCAGTTCTTC. Based on the CDR3 plus reference TRBV11-1 and TRBJ2-1, the full variable domain is EAEVAQSPRYKITEKSQAVAFWCDPISGHATLYWYRQILGQGPELLVQFQDESVVDDSQLPKDRFSAERLKGVDSTLKIQPAELGDSAMYLCASSLGPGHEQFFGPGTRLTVL.

This clonotype has ten or more counts. This chain joins TRBV12-3 or TRBV12-4 and TRBJ1-1; a possible D gene is TRBD1 (5 bases). Trimming pared 5 bases from V and 3 bases from J, leaving 19 bases between. CDR3 length: 16 amino acids. CDR3 bases: TGTGCCAGCAGTATGGAGGGGCGGGTGGGGTACACTGAAGCTTTCTTT. This translates into CASSMEGRVGYTEAFF.

This clonotype was recorded many times. This chain uses TRBV11-2 with TRBJ2-5; no firm D call. Trimming stripped 2 bases from V and 5 bases from J, with 18 bases between. The germline V gene has CDR1 SGHAT and CDR2 FQNNGV. CDR3 size: 16 residues. For the CDR3, the DNA is TGTGCCAGCAGCTTATTGGGAACCTCTTTATGGGAGACCCAGTACTTC. It codes for CASSLLGTSLWETQYF.

This clonotype qualifies as medium-sized. V and J are TRBV28 and TRBJ2-5; 9 bases are a match to TRBD1. The CDR3 contains 14 residues. CDR1 is MDHEN, CDR2 SYDVKM, per germline. V gave up 4 bases and J gave up 5 bases; unmatched junction bases: 5. This CDR3 is CASSSGTGRETQYF. The CDR3 DNA sequence: TGTGCCAGCAGTTCCGGGACAGGGCGCGAGACCCAGTACTTC.

This clonotype was counted ten times or more. The chain combines TRBV30 with TRBJ1-2; the match to TRBD1 covers 11 bases. Germline CDR1 and CDR2: GTSNPN and SVGIG (reference sequence). This CDR3 has 15 amino acids. V was clipped by 3 bases and J by 3 bases; unmatched bases: 6. For the CDR3, the DNA is TGTGCCTGGAGCGGGGGACAGGGGGTACACTATGGCTACACCTTC. It specifies CAWSGGQGVHYGYTF.